This T cell receptor beta chain was observed in a study of T cell repertoires in cytomegalovirus infection. Study-level background: Evidence of both CMV infection and a matching HLA type came from public TCR beta signatures. Study results and limitations: HLA-C-restricted CMV clonotypes gave the most frequent clonotype in two of eight donors. CMV carriers having the relevant HLA were flagged by cumulative public TCR beta family frequency.

Comments on this clonotype: Its antigen remains unidentified.

CDR3 length equals 18 residues. V was cut by 4 bases and J by 0 bases, with 19 bases left in between. Germline V gene lookup returns CDR1 MGHDK and CDR2 SYGVNS. Each CDR3 protein gets one entry after TCRdb re-called the reads with MiXCR. The sample lists roughly 45,000 distinct CDR3 sequences; 20% were seen once. The V and J genes are TRBV25-1 and TRBJ1-3; D remains unclear. The sample comprised PBMCs, sequenced either directly or after in vitro stimulation (not recorded which). This clonotype was sampled from a human donor in good health (CMV status not recorded). Some clones in this sample may be carry-over from other donors' samples. The CDR3: CASSGYDLTEPSGNTIYF. In DNA form, the CDR3 reads TGTGCCAGCAGTGGTTACGACCTGACCGAACCCTCTGGAAACACCATATATTTT.